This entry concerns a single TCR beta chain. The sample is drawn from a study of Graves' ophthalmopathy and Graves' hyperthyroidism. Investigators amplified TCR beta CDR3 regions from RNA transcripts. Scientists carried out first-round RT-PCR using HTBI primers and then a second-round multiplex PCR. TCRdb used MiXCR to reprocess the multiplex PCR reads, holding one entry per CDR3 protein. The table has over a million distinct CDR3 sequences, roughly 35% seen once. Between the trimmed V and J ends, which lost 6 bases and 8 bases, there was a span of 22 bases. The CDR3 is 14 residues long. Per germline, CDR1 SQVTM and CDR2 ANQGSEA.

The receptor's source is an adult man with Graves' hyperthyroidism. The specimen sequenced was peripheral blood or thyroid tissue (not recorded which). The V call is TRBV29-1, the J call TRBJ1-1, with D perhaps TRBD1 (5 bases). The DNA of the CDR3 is TGCAGCGTCTCCCGTCCCGAGAACAGGCAAGAAGCTTTCTTT. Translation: CSVSRPENRQEAFF. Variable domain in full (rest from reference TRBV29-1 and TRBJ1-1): SAVISQKPSRDICQRGTSLTIQCQVDSQVTMMFWYRQQPGQSLTLIATANQGSEATYESGFVIDKFPISRPNLTFSTLTVSNMSPEDSSIYLCSVSRPENRQEAFFGQGTRLTVV.